The following is a T cell receptor (beta chain) sequence with its context. Unsorted material relied on roughly 86 million PBMCs as the source of genomic DNA. The data originate from a study of shared clonotypes between healthy human individuals. Germline V gene sequence: CDR1 KGHSH, CDR2 LQKENI. The CDR3 runs 17 residues. V dropped 3 bases and J dropped 1; count of bases not matched to a gene: 11. Ten immunoSEQ deep assay plates held the unsorted PBMC DNA. In the original workflow: Junction-only sequences without quality scores were provided by ImmunoSEQ, so filtering was different. Some clones are missing from TCRdb's copy, which holds only in-frame ones; the method was immunoSEQ multiplex PCR. Clonal size and the V and J genes are those of that table, whereas D and trimming came from the DNA. Here the sample spans nearly 500,000 clones, around 78% being singletons.

The chain links TRBV18 to TRBJ2-5; 7 bases are shared with TRBD2. Sequencing input: PBMCs. The origin of this receptor is a woman in her 40s in good health. Some clones in this sample may be carry-over from other donors' samples. The DNA for the CDR3 is TGTGCCAGCTCACCCCCCCGAGGAGGGAGGGCCCAAGAGACCCAGTACTTC. It encodes CASSPPRGGRAQETQYF.